This is a list of T cell receptor beta chains from one sample in a study of CD8 T cells in ankylosing spondylitis. One entry per CDR3 protein, called by TCRdb with MiXCR from the 5' RACE reads. The sample lists around 160,000 distinct CDR3 sequences, approximately 10% seen once, with about 27% in the top ten. Source material: blood, either unsorted or a sorted T cell fraction (not recorded which). The receptors come from a male donor with ankylosing spondylitis or in good health (not recorded which). CDR3s include the opening cysteine and the closing phenylalanine or tryptophan. D genes are given only for firm matches. The size field is filled for only some rows; it gives once, few, many or a size class.

>-|13|TRBV5-1|many|TRBJ2-7
CASSLEQVNEQYF
TGCGCCAGCAGCTTGGAACAGGTGAACGAGCAGTACTTC
>-|14|TRBV11-3|few|TRBJ2-4
CASSSGGTKNIQYF
TGTGCCAGCAGCTCGGGTGGGACCAAAAACATTCAGTACTTC
>-|15|TRBV5-1|-|TRBJ2-7
CASSLEGRNLYEQYF
TGCGCCAGCAGCTTGGAGGGACGGAATTTATACGAGCAGTACTTC
>-|15|TRBV28|-|TRBJ2-7
CASSLIGTTRGEQYF
TGTGCCAGCAGTCTTATAGGGACGACCCGGGGCGAGCAGTACTTC
>-|15|TRBV27|few|TRBJ2-2
CASSLGRGFTGELFF
TGTGCCAGCAGTCTAGGGAGGGGGTTTACCGGGGAGCTGTTTTTT
>-|15|TRBV7-2|-|TRBJ2-6
CASKTRDSGANVLTF
TGTGCCAGTAAGACCAGGGACTCTGGGGCCAACGTCCTGACTTTC
>TRBD2|14|TRBV20-1|many|TRBJ2-5
CSAPTLAGVETQYF
TGCAGTGCTCCAACACTAGCGGGGGTTGAGACCCAGTACTTC
>TRBD2|15|TRBV20-1|many|TRBJ2-3
CSATVLAGVADTQYF
TGCAGTGCTACAGTCCTAGCGGGGGTTGCAGATACGCAGTATTTT
>TRBD2|18|TRBV12-3/TRBV12-4|-|TRBJ2-5
CASLHGASGTPLQETQYF
TGTGCCAGCCTCCATGGGGCTAGCGGGACGCCCCTCCAAGAGACCCAGTACTTC
>-|16|TRBV4-1|many|TRBJ2-3
CASSQAPLRLADTQYF
TGCGCCAGCAGCCAAGCCCCTCTCCGACTAGCAGATACGCAGTATTTT
>-|17|TRBV5-5|-|TRBJ2-6
CASSLGTRASGANVLTF
TGTGCCAGCAGCTTAGGAACCAGAGCCTCTGGGGCCAACGTCCTGACTTTC
>TRBD1|14|TRBV7-2|many|TRBJ2-3
CASSPGTGHYTQYF
TGTGCCAGCAGCCCTGGGACAGGTCATTATACGCAGTATTTT
>-|11|TRBV2|many|TRBJ2-1
CASSVQKGQFF
TGTGCCAGCAGTGTACAGAAGGGGCAGTTCTTC
>TRBD2|15|TRBV5-1|many|TRBJ2-3
CASTPGTSETDTQYF
TGCGCCAGCACCCCCGGGACTAGCGAGACAGATACGCAGTATTTT
>TRBD1|16|TRBV20-1|many|TRBJ1-5
CSASVSSQGSNQPQHF
TGCAGTGCTAGTGTCTCTTCACAGGGGAGCAATCAGCCCCAGCATTTT
>-|16|TRBV4-3|-|TRBJ2-2
CASSQPGGGRTGELFF
TGCGCCAGCAGCCAACCCGGAGGGGGCCGTACCGGGGAGCTGTTTTTT
>-|13|TRBV7-9|-|TRBJ2-3
CASSFGGADTQYF
TGTGCCAGCAGCTTTGGAGGGGCAGATACGCAGTATTTT
>TRBD2|17|TRBV28|many|TRBJ2-1
CASNLQGEASGGPEQFF
TGTGCCAGCAACCTTCAGGGAGAGGCTAGCGGGGGGCCAGAACAGTTCTTC
>-|13|TRBV12-3/TRBV12-4|many|TRBJ2-7
CASSLRRNYEQYF
TGTGCCAGCAGTTTGAGGAGGAACTACGAGCAGTACTTC
>-|16|TRBV7-2|-|TRBJ1-2
CASSRPGPGARSGYTF
TGTGCCAGCAGCCGACCGGGTCCGGGGGCGCGATCTGGCTACACCTTC